This TCR beta chain was observed in a study of blood T cell repertoires in COVID-19. V was pared by 5 bases and J by 4 bases, with 15 bases between. This CDR3 has 14 amino acids. CDR1 GTSNPN and CDR2 SVGIG come from the germline V gene (reference sequence). The Seattle site enrolled patients during active infection and followed them longitudinally. In the authors' workflow: Reference gene primer amplification gave estimated nucleated cell counts. The table came from immunoSEQ multiplex PCR; TCRdb's copy has only in-frame clones and leaves some out. The V and J calls and clone size come from that table; D and trimming were worked out from the DNA. The data show some 68,000 clones, 90% to 95% seen once.

V and J are TRBV30 and TRBJ1-5; D is perhaps TRBD1 (5 bases). This sequence originates from a man aged 35 to 55 with COVID-19, enrolled during active disease. Sequencing input: peripheral blood. The CDR3 loop is CAWRNRFPNQPQHF. DNA for the CDR3: TGTGCCTGGCGTAACAGGTTTCCGAATCAGCCCCAGCATTTT.